Below, 28 T cell receptor beta chains from the same sample are listed, as sequenced in a study of OX40 agonist ivuxolimab in advanced cancers. Measured with immunoSEQ multiplex PCR; TCRdb has only the in-frame clones, and not every one. The sample yields 75,000 to 90,000 clones, about 86% seen once. The sample was CD4+ or CD8+ T cells sorted from blood, taken in a trial of the OX40 agonist ivuxolimab. The receptors shown here come from an adult with an advanced solid tumor such as melanoma, head and neck, liver or kidney cancer.

The chain has TRBV7-2 and TRBJ2-7; the D gene is possibly TRBD2 (6 bases). The germline V and J ends were trimmed by 5 bases and 2 bases, with 22 bases remaining between them. CDR1 and CDR2 (germline): SGHTA, FQGNSA. This CDR3 spans 17 amino acids. CDR3 sequence reads: CASSPQGGGQRPYEQYF. The CDR3 DNA is TGTGCCAGCAGCCCCCAGGGAGGTGGGCAGAGACCCTACGAGCAGTACTTC.

This clone was detected only once. The chain combines TRBV7-2 with TRBJ1-1; the match to TRBD1 covers 7 bases. This CDR3 region has 15 residues. Germline lookup yields CDR1 SGHTA and CDR2 FQGNSA. Trimming took 5 bases from V and 0 from J; bases not matched to a gene: 6. CDR3 sequence reads: CASSQMDRLNTEAFF. The CDR3, as DNA: TGTGCCAGCAGCCAAATGGACAGGTTGAACACTGAAGCTTTCTTT.

The chain has TRBV11-2 and TRBJ2-2, with 11 bases matching TRBD1. The CDR3 extends over 16 amino acids. Per the germline V gene, CDR1 is SGHAT and CDR2 is FQNNGV. Trimming removed 0 bases from V and 6 bases from J; junction bases left unmatched: 3. CDR3 sequence (DNA): TGTGCCAGCAGCTTAGATCGGGACAGGGGGGCCGGGGAGCTGTTTTTT. It translates to CASSLDRDRGAGELFF.

The chain has TRBV7-6 and TRBJ2-2; possibly TRBD2 for D (6 bases). Trimming removed 1 base at V and 6 bases at J, with 6 bases between. The CDR3 is made up of 13 amino acids. The germline V gene has CDR1 SGHVS and CDR2 FNYEAQ. The CDR3 DNA reads TGTGCCAGCAGCTTAGGGGGGGCCGGGGAGCTGTTTTTT. It specifies CASSLGGAGELFF.

J is TRBJ1-1 and V is TRBV5-1, with a possible D match to TRBD1 (5 bases). The ends were cut back, 2 bases at V and 1 base at J, with 6 bases in the middle. The CDR3 sequence is 13 residues long. Germline V gene data show CDR1 as SGHRS and CDR2 as YFSETQ. CDR3 nucleotides: TGCGCCAGCAGCTTCGGGGGGAACACTGAAGCTTTCTTT. Translating gives CASSFGGNTEAFF.

CDR3 nucleotide sequence: TGTGCCAGTAGTAGGGACAGACCTTCAGATACGCAGTATTTT. Translating it yields CASSRDRPSDTQYF. The chain employs TRBV19 and TRBJ2-3, with 7 bases identical to TRBD1. V lost 4 bases to trimming and J lost 4 bases; unmatched junction nucleotides: 5. This CDR3 comprises 14 residues. Germline CDR1 is LNHDA and CDR2 is SQIVND (reference sequence).

V is TRBV4-1 and J is TRBJ2-5, with 8 bases fitting TRBD2. The DNA matches TRBJ2-7 better at its end, which makes the J call doubtful. CDR1 MGHRA and CDR2 YSYEKL come from the germline V gene. This CDR3 has 14 amino acids. The CDR3 sequence is CASSSLTGTSEQYF. In DNA, the CDR3 is TGCGCCAGCAGCTCCTTGACCGGGACTAGCGAGCAGTACTTC.

The chain couples TRBV18 to TRBJ2-7; D uncertain. The germline gives CDR1 KGHSH, CDR2 LQKENI. The CDR3 contains 14 residues. V was cut by 6 bases and J by 6 bases, with 18 bases left in between. The CDR3 region has the DNA TGTGCCAGCTCCCCTAGGACGGAGAGTTCCGAGCAGTACTTC. Protein product: CASSPRTESSEQYF.

This chain connects TRBV7-2 to TRBJ2-7, with D possibly TRBD1 on 6 matching bases. The CDR3 runs to 12 residues. Germline CDR1 and CDR2: SGHTA and FQGNSA. V was trimmed by 6 bases and J by 4 bases, leaving 10 bases between them. The CDR3 nucleotides are TGTGCCAGCAGACCGGACAGTTACGAGCAGTACTTC. This codes for CASRPDSYEQYF.

This chain uses TRBV5-6 with TRBJ2-3, with 13 bases identical to TRBD2. Germline V gives CDR1 SGHDT, CDR2 YYEEEE. The CDR3 runs 17 residues. Unmatched junction bases numbered 3, after V lost 2 bases and J lost 0 bases. The CDR3 protein is CASSLLAGGTSTDTQYF. CDR3 nucleotide sequence: TGTGCCAGCAGCTTACTAGCGGGGGGGACTAGCACAGATACGCAGTATTTT. The entire variable domain, with the rest obtained from reference TRBV5-6 and TRBJ2-3, is as follows: DAGVTQSPTHLIKTRGQQVTLRCSPKSGHDTVSWYQQALGQGPQFIFQYYEEEERQRGNFPDRFSGHQFPNYSSELNVNALLLGDSALYLCASSLLAGGTSTDTQYFGPGTRLTVL.

The chain employs TRBV6-1 and TRBJ2-2, with D perhaps TRBD1 or TRBD2 (6 bases each). Looked up from germline, CDR1 is MNHNS and CDR2 is SASEGT. This CDR3 region has 14 residues. The V end was cut by 7 bases, the J end by 7 bases, with 16 bases between. The CDR3 nucleotides are TGTGCCAGCAACAGGGACTTCTCTGGCGGGGAGCTGTTTTTT. It yields the protein CASNRDFSGGELFF.

The gene calls are TRBV28 and TRBJ2-7; 7 positions agree with TRBD1. The CDR3 extends over 13 amino acids. Germline loops: CDR1 MDHEN, CDR2 SYDVKM. Unmatched junction bases numbered 9, after V lost 6 bases and J lost 7 bases. CDR3 region: CASRADRVREQYF. The CDR3 region has the DNA TGTGCCAGCAGGGCTGACAGGGTGAGAGAGCAGTACTTC.

The chain joins TRBV7-2 to TRBJ2-7; D possibly corresponds to TRBD2 (7 bases). Germline values: CDR1 SGHTA, CDR2 FQGNSA. V was trimmed by 3 bases and J by 1 base, leaving 10 bases between them. The CDR3 spans 14 residues. Here the CDR3 DNA reads TGTGCCAGCAGCTTCGCGGGGGCGTCCTACGAGCAGTACTTC. The encoded protein is CASSFAGASYEQYF.

Only a few counts were recorded for this clone. The V and J genes are TRBV7-9 and TRBJ1-2; D may be TRBD1 (6 bases). The CDR3 spans 16 residues. The V end was cut by 1 base, the J end by 7 bases, with 19 bases between. Germline V gene lookup returns CDR1 SEHNR and CDR2 FQNEAQ (reference sequence). The CDR3 nucleotides read TGTGCCAGCAGCTTAGGGACAGCTCAAGGGGTCGGTGGCTACACCTTC. It is translated as CASSLGTAQGVGGYTF.

This chain connects TRBV7-9 to TRBJ1-4; D ambiguous. Germline V gene lookup returns CDR1 SEHNR and CDR2 FQNEAQ (reference sequence). The CDR3 length is 15 residues. Trimming took off 5 bases at V and 7 bases at J, with 17 bases between the two ends. This chain's CDR3 is CASSIRDGDREKLFF. The CDR3 DNA sequence: TGTGCCAGCAGCATCCGCGACGGGGATCGTGAAAAACTGTTTTTT. Together with reference TRBV7-9 and TRBJ1-4, the CDR3 gives the full variable domain: DTGVSQNPRHKITKRGQNVTFRCDPISEHNRLYWYRQTLGQGPEFLTYFQNEAQLEKSRLLSDRFSAERPKGSFSTLEIQRTEQGDSAMYLCASSIRDGDREKLFFGSGTQLSVL.

In this sample, this clone turned up a few times. This chain links TRBV7-2 with TRBJ2-2, with 7 bases fitting TRBD2. Losses at the gene ends were 2 bases for V and 0 bases for J; bases not matched to a gene: 3. The germline V gene encodes CDR1 SGHTA and CDR2 FQGNSA. The CDR3 has 16 residues. In DNA, the CDR3 is TGTGCCAGCAGCTTATGGAGCGGGGCGAACACCGGGGAGCTGTTTTTT. The encoded protein is CASSLWSGANTGELFF.

V is TRBV7-2 and J is TRBJ2-7, with 8 bases fitting TRBD1. The ends lost 5 bases at V and 4 bases at J; junction bases unmatched: 7. This CDR3 spans 14 amino acids. Per the germline V gene, CDR1 is SGHTA and CDR2 is FQGNSA. Written as DNA, the CDR3 is TGTGCCAGCAGCCGTCCAGGGGGCGCATACGAGCAGTACTTC. The encoded protein is CASSRPGGAYEQYF.

The chain joins TRBV5-8 to TRBJ2-2; D is unclear. Germline-derived CDR1 and CDR2 are SGHTS and YDEGEE. This CDR3 has 13 amino acids. V was pared by 4 bases and J by 1 base, with 5 bases between. As DNA, the CDR3 is TGTGCCAGCAGCGTGCTGAACACCGGGGAGCTGTTTTTT. This sequence encodes CASSVLNTGELFF.

The CDR3 DNA reads as TGCGCCAGCAGCCTGGGATGGGGGGAGAGTCCAGATACGCAGTATTTT. Its protein is CASSLGWGESPDTQYF. The gene calls are TRBV5-1 and TRBJ2-3; D may be TRBD2 (6 bases). Trimming took off 4 bases at V and 4 bases at J, with 19 bases between the two ends. The CDR3 sequence is 16 residues long. Germline V gene data show CDR1 as SGHRS and CDR2 as YFSETQ.

This rearrangement joins TRBV19 to TRBJ2-2, with 8 bases fitting TRBD2. The CDR3 runs 16 residues. Trimming took 1 base from V and 7 from J; bases not matched to a gene: 8. Germline V gives CDR1 LNHDA, CDR2 SQIVND (reference sequence). CDR3: CASSIAGGQAHGELFF. The CDR3 DNA is TGTGCCAGTAGTATAGCGGGAGGGCAAGCTCACGGGGAGCTGTTTTTT.

The chain joins TRBV19 to TRBJ1-5, with D perhaps matching TRBD1 (5 bases). The V end lost 5 bases, the J end lost 6 bases, and 8 bases lay between the germline ends. Germline V gene lookup returns CDR1 LNHDA and CDR2 SQIVND (reference sequence). This CDR3 comprises 12 residues. CDR3 sequence reads: CASSWGSQPQHF. CDR3 nucleotide sequence: TGTGCCAGTAGTTGGGGGAGTCAGCCCCAGCATTTT.

This clone appeared a few times. The chain combines TRBV7-6 with TRBJ2-7; D is ambiguous. The CDR3 runs 16 residues. The V and J ends lost 2 bases and 6 bases respectively, with 20 bases between them. Germline values: CDR1 SGHVS, CDR2 FNYEAQ. CDR3: CASSLSYPEYGSEQYF. In DNA form, the CDR3 reads TGTGCCAGCAGCTTATCTTATCCGGAGTACGGGTCCGAGCAGTACTTC.

The gene calls are TRBV6-5 and TRBJ1-2; maybe TRBD1 (5 bases). V lost 7 bases and J 8 bases, leaving 17 bases between the germline ends. Per the germline V gene, CDR1 is MNHEY and CDR2 is SVGAGI. The CDR3 runs 13 residues. The CDR3 sequence is CASTPTREGGYTF. The CDR3 DNA reads as TGTGCCAGCACCCCCACCAGGGAAGGCGGCTACACCTTC.

The chain combines TRBV10-3 with TRBJ2-7; TRBD1 aligns across 11 bases. The CDR3 length is 15 residues. Per germline, CDR1 ENHRY and CDR2 SYGVKD. Germline trimming cut 4 bases from V and 5 bases from J; bases unmatched to any gene: 7. In DNA, the CDR3 is TGTGCCATCAGTGCACCGGGACAGGGGGTGGACGAGCAGTACTTC. The encoded protein is CAISAPGQGVDEQYF.

The chain has TRBV5-4 and TRBJ2-2; the match to TRBD2 covers 13 bases. Losses at the gene ends were 2 bases for V and 7 bases for J; bases not matched to a gene: 11. Per germline, CDR1 SGHNT and CDR2 YYREEE (reference sequence). The CDR3 spans 18 residues. The CDR3 region is CASSLGLLAGGPDGELFF. DNA for the CDR3: TGTGCCAGCAGCTTAGGCCTACTAGCGGGAGGGCCGGACGGGGAGCTGTTTTTT.

This rearrangement joins TRBV11-3 to TRBJ2-3; 8 nucleotides line up with TRBD1. This CDR3 is 15 amino acids long. Germline-derived CDR1 and CDR2 are SGHNT and YENEEA. V trimming: 5 bases; J trimming: 1 base; junction bases outside the gene matches: 5. The CDR3 coding sequence is TGTGCCAGCAGCCCAGGGGGCCTAGGCACAGATACGCAGTATTTT. Residues: CASSPGGLGTDTQYF.

The genes are TRBV7-2 and TRBJ2-3; 7 nucleotides match TRBD2. Per germline, CDR1 SGHTA and CDR2 FQGNSA. The CDR3 is made up of 17 amino acids. V gave up 0 bases and J gave up 1 base; unmatched junction bases: 7. The DNA of the CDR3 is TGTGCCAGCAGCTTAGCGCTGCGGGAGTGGGGCACAGATACGCAGTATTTT. This gives the protein CASSLALREWGTDTQYF. The variable domain in full, with the rest retrieved from reference TRBV7-2 and TRBJ2-3, is GAGVSQSPSNKVTEKGKDVELRCDPISGHTALYWYRQSLGQGLEFLIYFQGNSAPDKSGLPSDRFSAERTGGSVSTLTIQRTQQEDSAVYLCASSLALREWGTDTQYFGPGTRLTVL.

This chain uses TRBV5-4 with TRBJ1-3; D is possibly TRBD1 (5 bases). Trimming pared 0 bases from V and 0 bases from J, leaving 10 bases between. This CDR3 has 16 residues. CDR1 is SGHNT and CDR2 is YYREEE in the germline V gene (reference sequence). The CDR3 nucleotides are TGTGCCAGCAGCTTGGGGGGCAGGAGCTCTGGAAACACCATATATTTT. This codes for CASSLGGRSSGNTIYF.